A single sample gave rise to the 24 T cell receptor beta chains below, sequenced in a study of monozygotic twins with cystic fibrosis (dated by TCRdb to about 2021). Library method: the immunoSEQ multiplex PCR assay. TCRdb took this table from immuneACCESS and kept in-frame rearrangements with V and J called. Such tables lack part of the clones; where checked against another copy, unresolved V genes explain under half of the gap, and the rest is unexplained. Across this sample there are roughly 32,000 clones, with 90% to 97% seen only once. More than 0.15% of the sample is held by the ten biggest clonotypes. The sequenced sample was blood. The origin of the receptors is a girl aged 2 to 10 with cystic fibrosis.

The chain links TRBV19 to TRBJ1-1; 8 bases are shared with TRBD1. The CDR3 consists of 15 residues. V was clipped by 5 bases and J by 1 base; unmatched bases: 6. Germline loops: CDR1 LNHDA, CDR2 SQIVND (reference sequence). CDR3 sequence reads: CASSVSGTGNTEAFF. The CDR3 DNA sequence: TGTGCCAGTAGTGTATCCGGGACAGGGAACACTGAAGCTTTCTTT. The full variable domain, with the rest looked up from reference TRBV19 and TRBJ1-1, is DGGITQSPKYLFRKEGQNVTLSCEQNLNHDAMYWYRQDPGQGLRLIYYSQIVNDFQKGDIAEGYSVSREKKESFPLTVTSAQKNPTAFYLCASSVSGTGNTEAFFGQGTRLTVV.

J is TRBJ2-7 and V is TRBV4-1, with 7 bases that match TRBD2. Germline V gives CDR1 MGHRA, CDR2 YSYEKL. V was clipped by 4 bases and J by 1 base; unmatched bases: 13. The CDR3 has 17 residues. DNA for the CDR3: TGCGCCAGCAGCCCTCACGGCGGGTCTAGCGGTTCCTACGAGCAGTACTTC. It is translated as CASSPHGGSSGSYEQYF.

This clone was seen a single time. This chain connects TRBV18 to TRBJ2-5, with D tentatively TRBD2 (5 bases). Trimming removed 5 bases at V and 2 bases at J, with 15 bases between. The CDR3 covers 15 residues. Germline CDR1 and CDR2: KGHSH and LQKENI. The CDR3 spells CASSTFPSRQETQYF. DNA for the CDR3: TGTGCCAGCTCAACTTTTCCTAGCCGACAAGAGACCCAGTACTTC.

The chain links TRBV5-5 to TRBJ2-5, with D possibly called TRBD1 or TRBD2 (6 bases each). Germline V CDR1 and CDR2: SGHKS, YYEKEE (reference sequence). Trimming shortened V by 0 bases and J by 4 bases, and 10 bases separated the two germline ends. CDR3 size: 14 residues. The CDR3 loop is CASSLDPGAETQYF. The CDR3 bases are TGTGCCAGCAGCTTGGATCCGGGGGCAGAGACCCAGTACTTC.

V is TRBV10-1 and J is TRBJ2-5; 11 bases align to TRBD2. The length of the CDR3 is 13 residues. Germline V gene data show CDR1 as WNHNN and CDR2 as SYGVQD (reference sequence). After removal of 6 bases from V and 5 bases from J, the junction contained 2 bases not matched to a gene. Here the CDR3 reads CASSLAGGETQYF. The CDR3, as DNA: TGCGCCAGCAGCTTAGCGGGAGGGGAGACCCAGTACTTC.

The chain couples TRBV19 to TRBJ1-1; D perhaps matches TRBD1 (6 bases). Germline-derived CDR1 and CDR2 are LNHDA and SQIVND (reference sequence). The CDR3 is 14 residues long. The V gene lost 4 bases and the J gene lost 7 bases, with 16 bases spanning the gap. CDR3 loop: CASSTPNGQLEAFF. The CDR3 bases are TGTGCCAGTAGTACGCCCAACGGACAGCTTGAAGCTTTCTTT.

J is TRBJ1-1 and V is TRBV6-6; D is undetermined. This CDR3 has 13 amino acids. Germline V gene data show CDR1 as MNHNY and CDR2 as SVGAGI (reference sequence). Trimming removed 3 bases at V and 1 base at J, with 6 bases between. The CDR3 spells CASSYGQNTEAFF. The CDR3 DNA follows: TGTGCCAGCAGTTATGGGCAGAACACTGAAGCTTTCTTT.

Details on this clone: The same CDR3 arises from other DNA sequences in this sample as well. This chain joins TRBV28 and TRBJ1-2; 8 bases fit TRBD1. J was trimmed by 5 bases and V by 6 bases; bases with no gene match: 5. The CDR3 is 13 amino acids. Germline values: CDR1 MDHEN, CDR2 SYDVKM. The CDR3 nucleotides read TGTGCCAGCAGCCTGGACAGGGATTATGGCTACACCTTC. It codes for CASSLDRDYGYTF.

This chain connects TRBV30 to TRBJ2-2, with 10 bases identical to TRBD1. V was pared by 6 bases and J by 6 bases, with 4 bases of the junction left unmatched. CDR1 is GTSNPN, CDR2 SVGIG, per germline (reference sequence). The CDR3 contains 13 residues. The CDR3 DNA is TGTGCCTGTGGACAGGGGGATGCCGGGGAGCTGTTTTTT. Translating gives CACGQGDAGELFF.

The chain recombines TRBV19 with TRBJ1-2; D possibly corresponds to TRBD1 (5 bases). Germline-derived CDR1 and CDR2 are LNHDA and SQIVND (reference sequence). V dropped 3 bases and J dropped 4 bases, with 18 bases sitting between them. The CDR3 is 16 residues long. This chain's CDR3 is CASSIGLGRESYGYTF. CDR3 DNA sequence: TGTGCCAGTAGTATCGGCCTCGGCAGGGAAAGCTATGGCTACACCTTC. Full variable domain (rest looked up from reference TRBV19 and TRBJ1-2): DGGITQSPKYLFRKEGQNVTLSCEQNLNHDAMYWYRQDPGQGLRLIYYSQIVNDFQKGDIAEGYSVSREKKESFPLTVTSAQKNPTAFYLCASSIGLGRESYGYTFGSGTRLTVV.

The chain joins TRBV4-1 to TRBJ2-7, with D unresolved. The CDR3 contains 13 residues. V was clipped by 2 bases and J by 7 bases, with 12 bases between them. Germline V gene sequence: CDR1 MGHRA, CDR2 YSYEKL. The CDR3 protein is CASSQNPSGEQYF. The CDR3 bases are TGCGCCAGCAGCCAAAACCCATCTGGGGAGCAGTACTTC.

In DNA, the CDR3 is TGCGCCAGCAGCTTCGCGGGCCGGGCCATCTACGAGCAGTACTTC. It encodes CASSFAGRAIYEQYF. The chain couples TRBV4-1 to TRBJ2-7, with D tentatively TRBD2 (5 bases). CDR1 and CDR2 from the germline V gene are MGHRA and YSYEKL. The CDR3 runs 15 residues. V was clipped by 5 bases and J by 3 bases, with 17 bases between them.

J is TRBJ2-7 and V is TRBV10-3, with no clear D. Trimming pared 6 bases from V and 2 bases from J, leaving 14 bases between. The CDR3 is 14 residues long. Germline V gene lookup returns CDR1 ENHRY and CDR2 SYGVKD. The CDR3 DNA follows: TGTGCCATCAGGCGTTCAGGAGAGACCTACGAGCAGTACTTC. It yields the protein CAIRRSGETYEQYF.

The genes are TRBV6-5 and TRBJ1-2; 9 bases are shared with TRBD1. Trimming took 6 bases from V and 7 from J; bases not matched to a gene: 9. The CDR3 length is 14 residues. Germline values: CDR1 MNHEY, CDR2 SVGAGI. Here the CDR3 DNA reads TGTGCCAGCAGCTCGGGCGGGGACAGGGCTGGCTACACCTTC. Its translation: CASSSGGDRAGYTF.

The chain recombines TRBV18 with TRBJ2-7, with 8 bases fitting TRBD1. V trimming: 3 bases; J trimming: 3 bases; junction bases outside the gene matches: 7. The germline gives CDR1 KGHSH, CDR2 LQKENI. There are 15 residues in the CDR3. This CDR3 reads CASSPRTGSNYEQYF. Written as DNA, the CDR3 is TGTGCCAGCTCACCGCGGACAGGGTCGAACTACGAGCAGTACTTC.

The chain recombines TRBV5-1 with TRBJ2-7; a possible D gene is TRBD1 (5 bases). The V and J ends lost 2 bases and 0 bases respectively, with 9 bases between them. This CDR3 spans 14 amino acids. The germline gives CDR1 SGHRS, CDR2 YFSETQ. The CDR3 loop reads CASSFRVFSYEQYF. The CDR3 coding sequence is TGCGCCAGCAGCTTCAGGGTGTTCTCCTACGAGCAGTACTTC.

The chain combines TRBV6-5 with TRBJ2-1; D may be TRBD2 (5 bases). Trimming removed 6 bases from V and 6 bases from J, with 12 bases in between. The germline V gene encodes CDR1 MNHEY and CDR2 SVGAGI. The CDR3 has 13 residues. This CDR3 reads CASSLRAGNEQFF. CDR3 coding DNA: TGTGCCAGCAGCCTGAGGGCGGGCAATGAGCAGTTCTTC.

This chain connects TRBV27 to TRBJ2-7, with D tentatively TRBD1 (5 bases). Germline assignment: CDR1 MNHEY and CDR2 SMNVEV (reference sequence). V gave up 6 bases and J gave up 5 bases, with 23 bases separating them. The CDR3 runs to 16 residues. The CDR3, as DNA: TGTGCCAGCAGCCCCTCCCAGGGAAGTTCTCCCCACGAGCAGTACTTC. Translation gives CASSPSQGSSPHEQYF.

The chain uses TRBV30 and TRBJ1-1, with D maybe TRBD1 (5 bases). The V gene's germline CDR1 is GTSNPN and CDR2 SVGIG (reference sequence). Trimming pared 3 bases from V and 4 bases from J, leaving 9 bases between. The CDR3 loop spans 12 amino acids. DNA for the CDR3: TGTGCCTGGAGGACAGTGAGCACTGAAGCTTTCTTT. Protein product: CAWRTVSTEAFF.

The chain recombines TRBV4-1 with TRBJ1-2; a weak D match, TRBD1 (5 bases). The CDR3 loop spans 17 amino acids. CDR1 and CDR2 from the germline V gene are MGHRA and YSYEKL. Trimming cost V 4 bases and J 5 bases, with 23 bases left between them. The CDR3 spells CASSLPTGTGVEYGYTF. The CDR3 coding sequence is TGCGCCAGCAGCCTCCCGACCGGGACGGGGGTAGAGTATGGCTACACCTTC.

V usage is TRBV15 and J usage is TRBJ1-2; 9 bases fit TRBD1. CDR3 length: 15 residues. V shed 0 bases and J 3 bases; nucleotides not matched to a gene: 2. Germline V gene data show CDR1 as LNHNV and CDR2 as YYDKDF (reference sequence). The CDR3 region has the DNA TGTGCCACCAGCAGAGAGGGACAGGGATACTATGGCTACACCTTC. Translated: CATSREGQGYYGYTF.

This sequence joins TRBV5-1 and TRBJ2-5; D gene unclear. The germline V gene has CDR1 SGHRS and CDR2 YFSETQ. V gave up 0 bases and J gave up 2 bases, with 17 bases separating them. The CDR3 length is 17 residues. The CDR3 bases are TGCGCCAGCAGCTTGGACGCCCCTAGAGTGACACAAGAGACCCAGTACTTC. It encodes CASSLDAPRVTQETQYF.

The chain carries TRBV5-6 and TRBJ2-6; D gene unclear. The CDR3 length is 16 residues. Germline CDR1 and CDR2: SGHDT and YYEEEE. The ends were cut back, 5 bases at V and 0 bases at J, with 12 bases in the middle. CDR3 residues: CASSSPKLSGANVLTF. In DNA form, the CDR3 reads TGTGCCAGCAGTTCCCCTAAACTCTCTGGGGCCAACGTCCTGACTTTC.

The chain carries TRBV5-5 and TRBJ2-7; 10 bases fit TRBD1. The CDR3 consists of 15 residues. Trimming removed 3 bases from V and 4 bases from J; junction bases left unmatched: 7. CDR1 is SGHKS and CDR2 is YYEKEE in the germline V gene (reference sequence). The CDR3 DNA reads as TGTGCCAGCAGCTCGGGACAGGGGACTATGTACGAGCAGTACTTC. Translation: CASSSGQGTMYEQYF. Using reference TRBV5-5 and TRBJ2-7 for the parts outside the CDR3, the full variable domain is DAGVTQSPTHLIKTRGQQVTLRCSPISGHKSVSWYQQVLGQGPQFIFQYYEKEERGRGNFPDRFSARQFPNYSSELNVNALLLGDSALYLCASSSGQGTMYEQYFGPGTRLTVT.